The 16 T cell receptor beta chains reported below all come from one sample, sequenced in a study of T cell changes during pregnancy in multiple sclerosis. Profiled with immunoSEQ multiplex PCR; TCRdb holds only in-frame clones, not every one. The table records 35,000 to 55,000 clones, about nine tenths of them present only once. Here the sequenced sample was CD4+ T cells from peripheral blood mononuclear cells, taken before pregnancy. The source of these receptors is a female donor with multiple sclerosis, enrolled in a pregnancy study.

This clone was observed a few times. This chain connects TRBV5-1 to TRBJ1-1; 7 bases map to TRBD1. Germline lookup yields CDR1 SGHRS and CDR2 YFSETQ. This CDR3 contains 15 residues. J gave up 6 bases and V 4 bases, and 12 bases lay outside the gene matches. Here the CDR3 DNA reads TGCGCCAGCAGCCCCCTGGGGAGGCAGGGGGCTGAAGCTTTCTTT. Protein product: CASSPLGRQGAEAFF. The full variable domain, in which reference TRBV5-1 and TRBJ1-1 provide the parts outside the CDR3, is KAGVTQTPRYLIKTRGQQVTLSCSPISGHRSVSWYQQTPGQGLQFLFEYFSETQRNKGNFPGRFSGRQFSNSRSEMNVSTLELGDSALYLCASSPLGRQGAEAFFGQGTRLTVV.

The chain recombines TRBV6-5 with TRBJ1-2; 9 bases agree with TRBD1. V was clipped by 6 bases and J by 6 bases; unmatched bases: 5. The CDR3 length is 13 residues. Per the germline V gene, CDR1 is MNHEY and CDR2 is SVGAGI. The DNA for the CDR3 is TGTGCCAGCAGCCAAACAGGGGGCAATGGCTACACCTTC. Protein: CASSQTGGNGYTF.

The CDR3, as DNA: TGTGCCAGTACACAGGCGAGCGGGGGGCCGTACAATGAGCAGTTCTTC. Its translation: CASTQASGGPYNEQFF. The genes are TRBV19 and TRBJ2-1; 9 bases map to TRBD2. This CDR3 region has 16 residues. Germline V gene data show CDR1 as LNHDA and CDR2 as SQIVND (reference sequence). With 7 bases clipped from V and 4 bases from J, the junction kept 11 bases outside the gene matches.

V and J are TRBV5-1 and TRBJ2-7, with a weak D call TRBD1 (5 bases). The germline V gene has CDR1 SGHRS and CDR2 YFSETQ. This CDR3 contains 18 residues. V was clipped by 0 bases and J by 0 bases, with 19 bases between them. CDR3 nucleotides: TGCGCCAGCAGCTTGGAAGTAGACAGCCGGCTCGGCTCCTACGAGCAGTACTTC. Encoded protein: CASSLEVDSRLGSYEQYF.

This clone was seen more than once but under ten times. CDR3 region: CASSRGTGNTIYF. CDR3 DNA: TGTGCCAGCAGTCGAGGTACTGGAAACACCATATATTTT. V gene TRBV27 combines with J gene TRBJ1-3; D gene ambiguous. Trimming cost V 5 bases and J 2 bases, with 7 bases left between them. This CDR3 region has 13 residues. The germline V gene encodes CDR1 MNHEY and CDR2 SMNVEV (reference sequence).

The CDR3 reads CASSLEGAVDSPLHF. For the CDR3, the DNA is TGTGCCAGCAGCTTAGAGGGGGCGGTTGATTCACCCCTCCACTTT. The chain combines TRBV7-6 with TRBJ1-6; 7 bases align to TRBD1. The CDR3 extends over 15 amino acids. Trimming at V came to 1 base and at J to 8 bases, leaving 5 bases not matched to a gene. Per the germline V gene, CDR1 is SGHVS and CDR2 is FNYEAQ.

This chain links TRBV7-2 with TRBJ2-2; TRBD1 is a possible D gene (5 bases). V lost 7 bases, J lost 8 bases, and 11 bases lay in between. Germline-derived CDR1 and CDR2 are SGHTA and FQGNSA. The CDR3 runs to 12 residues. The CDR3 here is CASNINRGELFF. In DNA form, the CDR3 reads TGTGCCAGCAACATTAACAGGGGGGAGCTGTTTTTT.

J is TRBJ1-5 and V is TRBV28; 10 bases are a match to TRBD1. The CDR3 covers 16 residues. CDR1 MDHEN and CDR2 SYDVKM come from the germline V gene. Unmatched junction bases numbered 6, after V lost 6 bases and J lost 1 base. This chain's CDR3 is CASSKRQGASNQPQHF. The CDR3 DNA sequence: TGTGCCAGCAGCAAACGACAGGGGGCGAGCAATCAGCCCCAGCATTTT.

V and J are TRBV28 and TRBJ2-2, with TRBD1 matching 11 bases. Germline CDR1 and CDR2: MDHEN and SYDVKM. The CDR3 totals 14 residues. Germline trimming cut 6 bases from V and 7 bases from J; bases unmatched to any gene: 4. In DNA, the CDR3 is TGTGCCAGCAGCCCAGGGACAGGGGGCGGGGAGCTGTTTTTT. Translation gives CASSPGTGGGELFF.

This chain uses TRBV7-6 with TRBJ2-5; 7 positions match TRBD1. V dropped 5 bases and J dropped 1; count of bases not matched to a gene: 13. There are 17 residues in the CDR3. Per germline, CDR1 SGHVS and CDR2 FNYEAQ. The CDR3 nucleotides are TGTGCCAGCAGCCTAATAGCAGCCTGGACAGGCCAAGAGACCCAGTACTTC. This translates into CASSLIAAWTGQETQYF. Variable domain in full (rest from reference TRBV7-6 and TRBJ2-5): GAGVSQSPRYKVTKRGQDVALRCDPISGHVSLYWYRQALGQGPEFLTYFNYEAQQDKSGLPNDRFSAERPEGSISTLTIQRTEQRDSAMYRCASSLIAAWTGQETQYFGPGTRLLVL.

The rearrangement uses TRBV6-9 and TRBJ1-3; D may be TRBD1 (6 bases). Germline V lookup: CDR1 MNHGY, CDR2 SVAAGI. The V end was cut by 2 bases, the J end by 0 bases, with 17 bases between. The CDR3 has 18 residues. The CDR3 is CASSYRSPQGRSGNTIYF. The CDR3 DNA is TGTGCCAGCAGTTATCGGTCCCCACAGGGCCGCTCTGGAAACACCATATATTTT.

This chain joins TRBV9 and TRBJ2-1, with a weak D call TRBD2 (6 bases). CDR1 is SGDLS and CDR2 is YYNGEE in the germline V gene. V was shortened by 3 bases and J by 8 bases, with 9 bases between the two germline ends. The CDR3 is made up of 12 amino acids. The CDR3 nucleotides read TGTGCCAGCAGCGACCCGGGGGATGAGCAGTTCTTC. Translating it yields CASSDPGDEQFF.

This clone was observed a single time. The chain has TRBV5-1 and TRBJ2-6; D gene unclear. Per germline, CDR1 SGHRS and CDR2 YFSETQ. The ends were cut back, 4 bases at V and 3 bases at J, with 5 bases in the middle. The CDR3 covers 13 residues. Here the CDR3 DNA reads TGCGCCAGCAGCCCCGGTGGGGCCAACGTCCTGACTTTC. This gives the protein CASSPGGANVLTF.

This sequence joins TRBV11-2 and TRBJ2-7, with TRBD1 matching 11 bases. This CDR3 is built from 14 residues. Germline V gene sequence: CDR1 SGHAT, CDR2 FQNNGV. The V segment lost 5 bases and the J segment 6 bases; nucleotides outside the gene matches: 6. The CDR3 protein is CASSLDRGQIEQYF. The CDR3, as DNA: TGTGCCAGCAGCCTGGACAGGGGGCAAATCGAGCAGTACTTC.

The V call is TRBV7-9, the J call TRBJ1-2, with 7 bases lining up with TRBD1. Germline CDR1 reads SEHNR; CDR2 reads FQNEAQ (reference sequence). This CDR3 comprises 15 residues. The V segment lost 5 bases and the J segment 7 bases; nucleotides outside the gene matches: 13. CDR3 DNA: TGTGCCAGCAGCCGCCCCAGGGGGGATCTGGGTGGCTACACCTTC. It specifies CASSRPRGDLGGYTF.

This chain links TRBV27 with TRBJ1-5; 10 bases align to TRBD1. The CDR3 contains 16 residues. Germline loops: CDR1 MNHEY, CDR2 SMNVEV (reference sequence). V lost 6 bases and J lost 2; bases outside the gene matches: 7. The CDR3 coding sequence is TGTGCCAGCAGGATGGGACAGGGGCTGGGCAATCAGCCCCAGCATTTT. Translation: CASRMGQGLGNQPQHF.